The following is a TCR beta chain sequence with its context. The antigen is undetermined. The V end was cut by 0 bases, the J end by 1 base, with 10 bases between. This CDR3 region has 15 residues. Germline V gene sequence: CDR1 SGDLS, CDR2 YYNGEE. The entry originates in a study of T cell repertoires in ileal Crohn's disease. Time point denoted: neoterminal ileum biopsy at postoperative endoscopy, about 6 months after surgery. General study points: Compared with non-smokers, active smokers at surgery showed more clonal expansions. The median delay to postoperative endoscopy was 5.5 to 8.5 months. Sorted CD8 T cells held more high-frequency clones than CD4.

The method was immunoSEQ multiplex PCR; TCRdb's version includes in-frame clones alone and lacks a portion of them. Of about 13,000 clones listed, more than 60% are singletons. The sequenced sample consisted of ileal tissue. The TCR was taken from an adult with Crohn's disease. The rearrangement joins TRBV9 to TRBJ1-1; D possibly corresponds to TRBD1 (6 bases). DNA for the CDR3: TGTGCCAGCAGCGTAGAGCCCAGGGGGAACACTGAAGCTTTCTTT. Translating gives CASSVEPRGNTEAFF.